This T cell receptor beta chain appears in the sequencing data of a study of identical twins. Study results and caveats: Where out-of-frame alpha sequences were twin-shared, they showed excess low generation probability.

This clonotype was counted many times. Its antigen remains unidentified. The germline CDR1 and CDR2 sequences are SGHRS and YFSETQ. The CDR3 extends over 15 amino acids. Trimming shortened V by 5 bases and J by 0 bases, and 12 bases separated the two germline ends. Via MiXCR, TCRdb re-called the 5' RACE reads, giving one row per CDR3 protein. The data show around 680,000 distinct CDR3 sequences, approximately 9% seen once. These same data were also listed under a study on yellow fever vaccine responses in identical twins.

This sequence originates from a woman younger than 35 in good health. The specimen sequenced was PBMCs. The chain links TRBV5-1 to TRBJ2-1; D uncertain. CDR3 loop: CASSPTVSSYNEQFF. The CDR3, as DNA: TGCGCCAGCAGTCCTACAGTAAGCTCCTACAATGAGCAGTTCTTC.